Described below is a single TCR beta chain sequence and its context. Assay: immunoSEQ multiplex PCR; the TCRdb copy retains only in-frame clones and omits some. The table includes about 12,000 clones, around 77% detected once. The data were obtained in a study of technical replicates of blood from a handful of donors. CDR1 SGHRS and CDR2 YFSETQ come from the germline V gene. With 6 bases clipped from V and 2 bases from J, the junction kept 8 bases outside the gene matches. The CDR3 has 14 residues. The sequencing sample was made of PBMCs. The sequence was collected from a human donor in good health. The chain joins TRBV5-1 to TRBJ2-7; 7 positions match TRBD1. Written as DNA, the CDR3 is TGCGCCAGCAATACTGGCAGGGGGACCTACGAGCAGTACTTC. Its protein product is CASNTGRGTYEQYF.